What follows are 9 T cell receptor beta chains derived from one specimen sequenced in a study of T cells expressing NK-cell markers. TCRdb reprocessed the 5' RACE reads and keeps a single row for each CDR3 protein, giving no DNA. This sample's table reports 500,000 to 600,000 distinct CDR3 sequences. Material for sequencing was blood T cells: a sorted CD56 or NKG2C T cell subset, CD4+ or CD8+ T cells, or bulk PBMC T cells (not recorded which). The receptors originated from a man aged 18 to 29 in good health.

This chain connects TRBV5-1 to TRBJ1-1; TCRdb indicates TRBD1, and absent DNA this call remains unverified. The CDR3 spans 14 residues. Germline V gives CDR1 SGHRS, CDR2 YFSETQ. The CDR3 region is CASSYQGVNTEAFF. Supplemented by reference TRBV5-1 and TRBJ1-1, the full variable domain reads KAGVTQTPRYLIKTRGQQVTLSCSPISGHRSVSWYQQTPGQGLQFLFEYFSETQRNKGNFPGRFSGRQFSNSRSEMNVSTLELGDSALYLCASSYQGVNTEAFFGQGTRLTVV.

The J gene is TRBJ2-5, the V gene TRBV7-2; there is no DNA to check the TCRdb D call of TRBD2. Germline V gene lookup returns CDR1 SGHTA and CDR2 FQGNSA. The CDR3 runs to 15 residues. The CDR3 reads CASSLRVPEQETQYF.

This sequence joins TRBV20-1 and TRBJ2-5. Germline V gene data show CDR1 as DFQATT and CDR2 as SNEGSKA (reference sequence). The CDR3 spans 14 residues. CDR3 residues: CSARPRTSEETQYF.

CDR3 in amino acids: CASSPRGLNPNYGYTF. The chain combines TRBV12-3 or TRBV12-4 with TRBJ1-2; the D gene TCRdb calls, TRBD1, cannot be checked with no DNA. CDR3 length: 16 residues.

The V gene is TRBV3-1, the J gene TRBJ2-3; TCRdb's D gene call, TRBD2, goes unchecked for lack of DNA. This CDR3 has 14 amino acids. Germline V CDR1 and CDR2: LGHDT, YNNKEL (reference sequence). The CDR3 spells CASSQGVRADTQYF.

The chain uses TRBV7-9 and TRBJ2-3. This CDR3 is 14 amino acids long. The germline gives CDR1 SEHNR, CDR2 FQNEAQ (reference sequence). CDR3 residues: CASSLDSFTDTQYF.

This chain connects TRBV6-2 or TRBV6-3 to TRBJ2-1. This CDR3 is 12 amino acids long. Looked up from germline, CDR1 is MNHEY and CDR2 is SVGEGT. The CDR3 is CASRQSTMSEFF.

The chain has TRBV24-1 and TRBJ1-2. Germline-derived CDR1 and CDR2 are KGHDR and SFDVKD. There are 14 residues in the CDR3. The CDR3 protein is CATSDAGRNYGYTF.

The chain employs TRBV12-3 or TRBV12-4 and TRBJ1-2; TCRdb selects TRBD1, and the lack of DNA leaves this call unchecked. The CDR3 totals 14 residues. The CDR3 loop reads CASRPYGQADGYTF.